This T cell receptor beta chain was profiled in a study of shared clonotypes between healthy human individuals. The naive CD8 fraction comprised CD45RO-negative cells positively selected for CCR7 and excluded terminally differentiated effector memory CD45RA+ cells. TCRdb keeps only in-frame clones here, not all; method: immunoSEQ multiplex PCR. The data contain about 2 million clones, approximately 95% of them singletons. This clonotype was obtained from a young man in good health. Sequencing was carried out using naive CD8+ T cells sorted from blood.

CDR3 residues: CASRSTGWGDNEQFF. CDR3 nucleotide sequence: TGTGCCAGCAGGTCGACAGGGTGGGGTGACAATGAGCAGTTCTTC. This chain uses TRBV28 with TRBJ2-1; 7 nucleotides align to TRBD1. The CDR3 is 15 amino acids. CDR1 is MDHEN, CDR2 SYDVKM, per germline. J gave up 5 bases and V 6 bases, and 10 bases lay outside the gene matches.